Listed here are 18 T cell receptor beta chains from one sample, sequenced in a study of response to subunit inactivated influenza vaccine. TCRdb reprocessed the RT-PCR reads via MiXCR and lists one record per CDR3 protein. The profile shows 700,000 to 800,000 distinct CDR3 sequences, roughly 20% of them singletons. Source: PBMCs from blood, taken 4 to 6 days after vaccination. These receptors originate from a man between 50 and 59 years old who received an inactivated influenza vaccine.

CDR3: CASSSKKDRVARYEQYF. CDR3 sequence (DNA): TGTGCCAGCAGCTCAAAAAAAGACAGGGTTGCCCGATACGAGCAGTACTTC. This sequence joins TRBV5-6 and TRBJ2-7, with 7 bases that match TRBD1. The V and J ends lost 3 bases and 4 bases, in that order; junction bases with no gene match: 16. The CDR3 runs to 17 residues. Germline V gene sequence: CDR1 SGHDT, CDR2 YYEEEE.

This clonotype was seen only a few times. The chain links TRBV7-2 to TRBJ2-3; D uncertain. CDR3 length: 11 amino acids. Trimming removed 5 bases at V and 9 bases at J, with 9 bases between. Germline-derived CDR1 and CDR2 are SGHTA and FQGNSA. Here the CDR3 reads CASSPRLTQYF. The CDR3 DNA reads as TGTGCCAGCAGCCCCCGTCTGACGCAGTATTTT.

This chain connects TRBV20-1 to TRBJ1-2; unclear D gene. The germline V gene encodes CDR1 DFQATT and CDR2 SNEGSKA (reference sequence). The CDR3 totals 12 residues. V gave up 6 bases and J gave up 2 bases, with 10 bases separating them. CDR3 residues: CSATRENYGYTF. The CDR3 DNA reads TGCAGTGCCACTAGGGAGAACTATGGCTACACCTTC.

Worth noting for this clonotype: An end of the junction differs from the germline gene, which may be a read error. This chain connects TRBV2 to TRBJ2-7; 7 positions match TRBD1. Looked up from germline, CDR1 is SNHLY and CDR2 is FYNNEI. CDR3 size: 13 residues. The CDR3 reads CASTEDRAYEQYF. The CDR3 DNA follows: TGTGCCAGCACTGAAGACAGGGCTTACGAGCAGTACTTC. The whole variable domain, remainder taken from reference TRBV2 and TRBJ2-7, is EPEVTQTPSHQVTQMGQEVILRCVPISNHLYFYWYRQILGQKVEFLVSFYNNEISEKSEIFDDQFSVERPDGSNFTLKIRSTKLEDSAMYFCASTEDRAYEQYFGPGTRLTVT.

The chain joins TRBV4-3 to TRBJ2-1; TRBD1 aligns across 7 bases. This CDR3 comprises 14 residues. The trim removed 1 base at V and 4 bases at J, leaving 1 base unmatched. The germline V gene has CDR1 LGHNA and CDR2 YSLEER. This CDR3 is CASSQGDRYNEQFF. In nucleotides, the CDR3 is TGCGCCAGCAGCCAAGGGGACAGATACAATGAGCAGTTCTTC.

The J gene is TRBJ2-1, the V gene TRBV9; D ambiguous. V was cut by 0 bases and J by 2 bases, with 12 bases left in between. The CDR3 is 16 residues long. Germline V gene sequence: CDR1 SGDLS, CDR2 YYNGEE. The CDR3: CASSVATSRTYNEQFF. As DNA, the CDR3 is TGTGCCAGCAGCGTAGCTACCTCTAGAACCTACAATGAGCAGTTCTTC.

In nucleotides, the CDR3 is TGTGCCATCAGTGAGTCACAGGGACCCTACGAGCAGTACTTC. Its translation: CAISESQGPYEQYF. The chain links TRBV10-3 to TRBJ2-7; a weak D match, TRBD1 (6 bases). The CDR3 length is 14 residues. Per germline, CDR1 ENHRY and CDR2 SYGVKD. The V end was cut by 0 bases, the J end by 2 bases, with 8 bases between.

The chain combines TRBV2 with TRBJ2-1; TRBD2 matches at 14 bases. Germline CDR1 SNHLY, CDR2 FYNNEI. The CDR3 extends over 17 amino acids. The junction had 8 bases not matched to a gene; V was cut back by 4 bases and J by 6 bases. The CDR3 region is CASSVVTSGRESNEQFF. CDR3 DNA: TGTGCCAGCAGTGTAGTGACTAGCGGGAGGGAGAGCAATGAGCAGTTCTTC.

This clonotype showed up just a few times. This sequence joins TRBV7-3 and TRBJ2-1; TRBD2 aligns across 12 bases. Germline V CDR1 and CDR2: SGHTA, FQGTGA. The ends lost 3 bases at V and 5 bases at J; junction bases unmatched: 11. There are 18 residues in the CDR3. CDR3 sequence: CASSLNSLAGGPHNEQFF. In DNA, the CDR3 is TGTGCCAGCAGCTTGAATAGTCTAGCGGGAGGGCCCCACAATGAGCAGTTCTTC. The variable domain in full, with the rest retrieved from reference TRBV7-3 and TRBJ2-1, is GAGVSQTPSNKVTEKGKYVELRCDPISGHTALYWYRQSLGQGPEFLIYFQGTGAADDSGLPNDRFFAVRPEGSVSTLKIQRTERGDSAVYLCASSLNSLAGGPHNEQFFGPGTRLTVL.

This clonotype has just a few counts. The chain has TRBV4-3 and TRBJ1-4; no reliable D call. The CDR3 extends over 17 amino acids. Per germline, CDR1 LGHNA and CDR2 YSLEER. The germline V and J ends were trimmed by 3 bases and 0 bases, with 14 bases remaining between them. CDR3: CASSHELSKTTNEKLFF. The CDR3 nucleotides read TGCGCCAGCAGCCATGAACTCTCCAAGACAACTAATGAAAAACTGTTTTTT.

Only a few counts were recorded for this clonotype. This chain joins TRBV20-1 and TRBJ2-1; D gene uncertain. The CDR3 is made up of 15 amino acids. V was clipped by 0 bases and J by 0 bases, with 9 bases between them. Looked up from germline, CDR1 is DFQATT and CDR2 is SNEGSKA (reference sequence). CDR3 coding DNA: TGCAGTGCTAGAGATCGCCAGGTCTCCTACAATGAGCAGTTCTTC. Translation: CSARDRQVSYNEQFF.

The chain uses TRBV7-2 and TRBJ2-1; no definite D call. V was clipped by 3 bases and J by 8 bases, with 8 bases between them. The CDR3 loop spans 12 amino acids. Germline CDR1 SGHTA, CDR2 FQGNSA. CDR3 region: CASSFKTYEQFF. CDR3 DNA: TGTGCCAGCAGCTTTAAGACCTATGAGCAGTTCTTC.

This clonotype was seen many times. The V call is TRBV9, the J call TRBJ2-4; 7 positions agree with TRBD1. The CDR3 is 14 residues long. CDR1 is SGDLS and CDR2 is YYNGEE in the germline V gene. V lost 1 base and J lost 8; bases outside the gene matches: 6. For the CDR3, the DNA is TGTGCCAGCAGCGTATCCAGACAGGGCGACATTCAGTACTTC. It translates to CASSVSRQGDIQYF.

The CDR3 DNA sequence: TGTGCCAGCAGCTTATATCTAGAAGGACACTACGAGCAGTACTTC. It yields the protein CASSLYLEGHYEQYF. This sequence joins TRBV7-9 and TRBJ2-7; D possibly corresponds to TRBD1 (5 bases). Germline V CDR1 and CDR2: SEHNR, FQNEAQ (reference sequence). The CDR3 consists of 15 residues. V was pared by 2 bases and J by 3 bases, with 14 bases between.

This clonotype was counted a few times. V and J are TRBV12-3 or TRBV12-4 and TRBJ2-2; D possibly uses TRBD1 or TRBD2 (5 bases each). Trimming shortened V by 1 base and J by 6 bases, and 12 bases separated the two germline ends. This CDR3 has 15 amino acids. CDR3 sequence (DNA): TGTGCCAGCAGTTTAGGGGCAGGGAGCGCCGGGGAGCTGTTTTTT. Translating gives CASSLGAGSAGELFF.

This clonotype was seen more than once but under ten times. V and J are TRBV10-3 and TRBJ2-3, with a weak D call TRBD1 (6 bases). Per the germline V gene, CDR1 is ENHRY and CDR2 is SYGVKD. The CDR3 is 16 amino acids. With 7 bases removed from V and 3 bases from J, the gap between germline ends came to 20 bases. The CDR3: CAIKPDLTGETDTQYF. Written as DNA, the CDR3 is TGTGCCATCAAGCCCGATCTGACAGGAGAGACAGATACGCAGTATTTT.

V gene TRBV9 combines with J gene TRBJ2-2; no clear D. Per the germline V gene, CDR1 is SGDLS and CDR2 is YYNGEE. V lost 6 bases and J 7 bases, leaving 13 bases between the germline ends. There are 13 residues in the CDR3. CDR3 loop: CASTLAAFGELFF. Here the CDR3 DNA reads TGTGCCAGCACCCTGGCGGCGTTCGGGGAGCTGTTTTTT.

V gene TRBV7-8 combines with J gene TRBJ2-7, with 8 bases matching TRBD1. V shed 5 bases, J shed 3 bases, and the junction held 6 bases outside the gene matches. Germline V gene lookup returns CDR1 SGHVS and CDR2 FQNEAQ. This CDR3 has 14 residues. As DNA, the CDR3 is TGTGCCAGCAGCACCACCGGGACAGGCTACGAGCAGTACTTC. Translating it yields CASSTTGTGYEQYF.